Listed below are T cell receptor beta chains from one sample, sequenced in a study of cytomegalovirus exposure and HLA in healthy donors. The protocol was immunoSEQ multiplex PCR, while the TCRdb copy is restricted to in-frame clones and leaves out a portion. This sample has about 200,000 clones, with about 81% found just once. Sequenced: PBMCs. The receptors originated from a woman in her 30s in good health and CMV-seronegative. CDR3s include the opening cysteine and the closing phenylalanine or tryptophan. D genes are given only for firm matches. Where a row states a size, it is once, few, many or the class of an expanded clone; other rows omit it.

TRBV19,15,.,TRBJ1-5,.,CASSIPGHRNQPQHF,TGTGCCAGTAGTATACCGGGACATCGCAATCAGCCCCAGCATTTT
TRBV27,16,TRBD2,TRBJ2-3,.,CASSRLAGGRQDTQYF,TGTGCCAGCAGTCGGCTGGCGGGGGGGCGCCAAGATACGCAGTATTTT
TRBV19,14,.,TRBJ1-5,.,CASRPDRSKQPQHF,TGTGCCAGTAGACCCGACAGGTCCAAGCAGCCCCAGCATTTT
TRBV5-1,14,.,TRBJ2-7,.,CASSAGQLFYEQYF,TGCGCCAGCAGCGCGGGACAGCTCTTCTACGAGCAGTACTTC
TRBV11-2,17,TRBD2,TRBJ2-3,few,CASSLEVAGEGTDTQYF,TGTGCCAGCAGCTTAGAGGTAGCGGGGGAGGGGACAGATACGCAGTATTTT
TRBV5-1,15,TRBD1,TRBJ2-7,.,CASSFYGQGNYEQYF,TGCGCCAGCAGCTTCTACGGACAGGGGAACTACGAGCAGTACTTC
TRBV6-1,15,.,TRBJ1-1,.,CASRPTPGGNTEAFF,TGTGCCAGCAGACCTACCCCGGGTGGGAACACTGAAGCTTTCTTT
TRBV6-5,15,.,TRBJ1-2,.,CASLKGQGKNYGYTF,TGTGCCAGCTTGAAAGGGCAGGGGAAAAACTATGGCTACACCTTC
TRBV7-8,16,TRBD1,TRBJ2-7,.,CASSPPLGQGTYEQYF,TGTGCCAGCAGCCCCCCGTTGGGACAGGGGACCTACGAGCAGTACTTC
TRBV30,13,TRBD1,TRBJ2-5,.,CAWSQGVQETQYF,TGTGCCTGGAGCCAGGGGGTCCAAGAGACCCAGTACTTC
TRBV5-1,16,TRBD2,TRBJ2-5,once,CASSVALLAGQETQYF,TGCGCCAGCAGCGTCGCCCTACTAGCGGGGCAAGAGACCCAGTACTTC
TRBV7-3,13,.,TRBJ1-1,.,CASSTVANTEAFF,TGTGCCAGCAGCACCGTGGCGAACACTGAAGCTTTCTTT
TRBV4-2,16,TRBD2,TRBJ2-7,.,CASSQPGTSGSYEQYF,TGTGCCAGCAGCCAACCTGGGACTAGCGGCTCCTACGAGCAGTACTTC
TRBV1,14,.,TRBJ2-7,.,CTSSHPGGPYEQYF,TGCACCAGCAGCCACCCGGGAGGGCCCTACGAGCAGTACTTC
TRBV5-6,15,TRBD2,TRBJ2-3,.,CASSRSGSSLDTQYF,TGTGCCAGCAGTCGCAGCGGGAGCTCCTTAGACACGCAGTATTTT
TRBV7-2,16,.,TRBJ1-5,.,CASSLEVFRDNQPQHF,TGTGCCAGCAGCTTAGAGGTGTTCAGGGACAATCAGCCCCAGCATTTT
TRBV7-9,12,TRBD1,TRBJ1-4,.,CASSSRDSGLFF,TGTGCCAGCAGCTCCCGGGACAGCGGACTGTTTTTT
TRBV5-6,19,TRBD2,TRBJ2-3,.,CASSFSVSGLAGSTDTQYF,TGTGCCAGCAGCTTCAGCGTTTCCGGGCTAGCGGGTTCCACAGATACGCAGTATTTT
TRBV5-1,18,TRBD2,TRBJ2-7,.,CASSLGPGASGFSYEQYF,TGCGCCAGCAGCTTGGGCCCGGGGGCTAGCGGGTTCTCATACGAGCAGTACTTC
TRBV28,15,TRBD2,TRBJ2-3,once,CASSFASGSTDTQYF,TGTGCCAGCAGTTTCGCTAGCGGGAGCACAGATACGCAGTATTTT
TRBV28,17,TRBD1,TRBJ2-5,.,CASSLYSAGTGTETQYF,TGTGCCAGCAGTTTATACTCCGCCGGGACAGGGACGGAGACCCAGTACTTC
TRBV14,16,.,TRBJ2-2,.,CASSQDQHPNTGELFF,TGTGCCAGCAGCCAAGATCAACACCCGAACACCGGGGAGCTGTTTTTT
TRBV5-8,15,.,TRBJ1-2,.,CASSAGWTDNYGYTF,TGTGCCAGCAGCGCAGGGTGGACCGATAACTATGGCTACACCTTC
TRBV6-6,15,TRBD1,TRBJ2-3,.,CASSSTGGNPDTQYF,TGTGCCAGCAGCTCGACAGGGGGCAATCCAGATACGCAGTATTTT
TRBV14,12,TRBD1,TRBJ2-7,.,CASSHRGHEQYF,TGTGCCAGCAGCCACAGGGGGCACGAGCAGTACTTC
TRBV5-4,16,.,TRBJ2-3,.,CASSRSSAGLADTQYF,TGTGCCAGCAGCCGTTCTAGCGCGGGGTTGGCAGATACGCAGTATTTT
TRBV18,15,TRBD1,TRBJ1-4,.,CASSPRQGAGEKLFF,TGTGCCAGCTCACCCAGACAGGGGGCCGGTGAAAAACTGTTTTTT
TRBV29-1,11,.,TRBJ2-1,once,CSVRELNEQFF,TGCAGCGTTCGGGAGCTAAATGAGCAGTTCTTC
TRBV9,17,TRBD1,TRBJ2-1,.,CASSLQTGTGANNEQFF,TGTGCCAGCAGCTTACAAACCGGGACAGGAGCAAACAATGAGCAGTTCTTC
TRBV6-5,15,.,TRBJ1-1,.,CASSSSGGGNTEAFF,TGTGCCAGCAGTTCTTCCGGGGGTGGGAACACTGAAGCTTTCTTT
TRBV27,16,.,TRBJ2-4,.,CASSFIQAMAKNIQYF,TGTGCCAGCAGTTTCATACAGGCCATGGCCAAAAACATTCAGTACTTC
TRBV7-6,15,.,TRBJ1-3,.,CASSQEWGDGNTIYF,TGTGCCAGCAGCCAAGAGTGGGGGGATGGAAACACCATATATTTT
TRBV30,13,TRBD1,TRBJ2-3,.,CAWSPGTEKTQYF,TGTGCCTGGAGTCCAGGGACAGAAAAGACGCAGTATTTT
TRBV6-1,14,TRBD2,TRBJ2-3,.,CASSTSGRGDTQYF,TGTGCCAGCAGTACTAGCGGGAGGGGTGATACGCAGTATTTT
TRBV7-2,14,.,TRBJ2-7,.,CASSLAGTEFEQYF,TGTGCCAGCAGCTTAGCCGGGACTGAGTTCGAGCAGTACTTC
TRBV30,13,.,TRBJ2-7,once,CAWCRVGLYEQYF,TGTGCCTGGTGCAGGGTGGGCTTGTACGAGCAGTACTTC
TRBV5-5,15,.,TRBJ2-7,few,CASSLFEQGAGEQYF,TGTGCCAGCAGCTTGTTTGAACAGGGTGCGGGTGAGCAGTACTTC
TRBV23-1,15,.,TRBJ2-7,.,CASSRDREASYEQYF,TGCGCCAGCAGTCGGGATAGGGAGGCGTCCTACGAGCAGTACTTC
TRBV19,11,.,TRBJ1-2,.,CASSIGGGYTF,TGTGCCAGTAGTATTGGCGGTGGCTACACCTTC
TRBV5-4,15,.,TRBJ2-1,.,CASSLDSGTYNEQFF,TGTGCCAGCAGCTTGGACAGCGGAACCTACAATGAGCAGTTCTTC
TRBV18,14,TRBD1,TRBJ2-5,few,CASSVGTVQETQYF,TGTGCCAGCTCAGTCGGGACAGTCCAAGAGACCCAGTACTTC
TRBV27,19,TRBD2,TRBJ2-2,once,CASSLYNIGGLEFTGELFF,TGTGCCAGCAGTTTATATAACATCGGGGGACTAGAGTTCACCGGGGAGCTGTTTTTT